A selection of T cell receptor beta chains follows, all from one sample in a study of cytotoxic CD8 clonotypes in ibrutinib-treated CLL. The repertoire was sequenced with immunoSEQ multiplex PCR; TCRdb's copy has only in-frame clones and lacks some. The table has about 130,000 clones, over 75% seen once. This material consisted of PBMCs, taken after 24 months of ibrutinib treatment. These receptors came from a human donor with chronic lymphocytic leukemia. Both conserved end residues are part of each CDR3. The order of the fields is J gene, V gene, clone size, CDR3 protein. Some rows mark clone size as missing; the rest say once, few, many or name a class of expanded clone.

TRBJ1-3 TRBV5-1 NA CASSSAGNGGNTIYF
TRBJ1-5 TRBV27 NA CASSLSIGNQPQHF
TRBJ1-5 TRBV14 NA CASSFRGGSNQPQHF
TRBJ1-2 TRBV28 NA CASMKPGQGNYGYTF
TRBJ1-1 TRBV19 many CASSIKHGAPTEAFF
TRBJ1-2 TRBV28 NA CASSLRTDYTF
TRBJ2-6 TRBV2 NA CAEGGTGANVLTF
TRBJ2-7 TRBV27 NA CATAPELQRYEQYF
TRBJ1-2 TRBV28 NA CASSLDRYGYTF
TRBJ1-2 TRBV6-4 NA CASSKKQGPILWNYGYTF
TRBJ2-1 TRBV27 NA CASSLFGVGHNEQFF
TRBJ1-4 TRBV28 NA CASSLPTPGGEKLFF
TRBJ1-5 TRBV27 once CASSLPRDRGSGQPQHF
TRBJ2-1 TRBV5-1 NA CASSLGVAGGGNEQFF
TRBJ2-1 TRBV29-1 once CSANTGSTNNEQFF
TRBJ2-1 TRBV7-9 NA CASSPLGQTNNEQFF
TRBJ2-3 TRBV28 once CASSRTSPGTQYF